The rows below give T cell receptor beta chains drawn from one sample of a study of spatial heterogeneity in lung cancer. One entry per CDR3 protein, called by TCRdb with MiXCR from the 5' RACE reads. The sample lists under 14,000 distinct CDR3 sequences, 5.5% to 7.5% occurring once. Sequenced material: PBMCs, taken at surgery. Receptors originate from a male donor with early-stage non-small cell lung cancer. CDR3s leave out the opening cysteine and the closing phenylalanine or tryptophan. Some rows mark clone size as missing; the rest say once, few, many or name a class of expanded clone.

CDR3 length	clone size	J gene	V gene	CDR3 protein
14	many	TRBJ2-1	TRBV7-3	ASSQNSGANDNEQF
13	many	TRBJ2-1	TRBV5-1	ASGKAGGSYNEQF
15	many	TRBJ2-7	TRBV2	ASSEVMSGTNFYEQY
12	many	TRBJ2-7	TRBV20-1	SARLAGGSYEQY
12	few	TRBJ2-1	TRBV7-9	ASSWTSGRDEQF
13	many	TRBJ1-5	TRBV28	ASSLRQEENQPQH
16	many	TRBJ2-3	TRBV23-1	ASSQSREAGSSTDTQY
16	few	TRBJ2-7	TRBV23-1	ASSHQNSRTDQFYEQY
12	many	TRBJ2-7	TRBV28	ASTPGLAGTEQY
13	few	TRBJ2-7	TRBV27	ASSFSAGLVYEQY
13	many	TRBJ2-7	TRBV6-5	ASSYSLANSGEQY
10	few	TRBJ1-1	TRBV5-5	ASSLGQLEAF
12	many	TRBJ2-2	TRBV5-1	ASSLRGNTGELF
11	many	TRBJ2-7	TRBV10-3	AIGGAGRNEQY
12	many	TRBJ2-1	TRBV28	AAGGQGAPNEQF
12	NA	TRBJ1-1	TRBV10-1	ASSESRGRTEAF
14	NA	TRBJ2-7	TRBV6-4	ASSDSWTGSSYEQY
13	many	TRBJ1-1	TRBV5-1	ASSSLPGGRTEAF
14	NA	TRBJ2-2	TRBV20-1	SASNQGGTNTGELF
9	medium-sized	TRBJ2-1	TRBV4-1	ASSQAGFWF
11	NA	TRBJ2-5	TRBV21-1	ASSRGTEETQY
13	many	TRBJ2-4	TRBV6-5	ASSFRGQGKNIQY